This T cell receptor (beta chain) was retrieved from a study of beta chain features in type 1 diabetes (dated by TCRdb to the late 2010s). General notes on the study: Mean age, gender distribution, total cell number and subset yield were not different between patients and healthy donors. In the study, recently diagnosed type 1 diabetes patients and matched healthy donors were compared on the TCRB repertoires of their sorted circulating CD4+ T cell subsets. Across all samples, approximately 100 million sorted cells were examined, and cell number per subset correlated strongly with RNA yield. Regulatory and stem cell-like memory subsets were isolated from only 8 patients and about 8 healthy donors, whereas naive and central memory subsets came from all 30 or so donors.

The High Capacity cDNA Reverse Transcription Kit was used to reverse transcribe all of the isolated RNA, meaning that expressed TCRB transcripts were what got sequenced. Deep immunoSEQ sequencing was performed on naive, central memory and regulatory T cell samples, with an average of about 4 million total reads per sample. After sorted cells were lysed in RLT buffer, RNA was extracted with DNase-treated RNeasy Micro or Mini kits, with the choice depending on cell number. To prevent cross-contamination, each cell subset was processed individually, whereas patient and healthy donor samples were processed jointly. The immunoSEQ multiplex PCR was used to amplify TCRB sequences from cDNA, generating 87-bp fragments that spanned the CDR3 region. Amplicons were sequenced on the Illumina HiSeq platform. Per the source publication's procedure: PCR bias was corrected computationally using synthetic template baselines, and reads within Hamming distance 2 were collapsed, with unmergeable singletons discarded. Reads were aligned to IMGT to assign V, D and J genes, CDR3 length, and insertions or deletions at six rearrangement sites. Within each subset, clonotype counts were normalized to the number of sorted cells before true diversity and Gini coefficients were calculated with the tcR R package. The overlap coefficient, calculated on TCRB nucleotide sequences, was used to measure repertoire sharing. Out-of-frame TCRB sequences from naive cells were analyzed to stand in for the pre-selection repertoire. TCRdb obtained this table from immuneACCESS and retained in-frame rearrangements with V and J assigned. These tables miss some clones; where compared with another copy, unresolved V genes account for less than half of the shortfall, and the remainder is unexplained. That table furnishes V, J and clone size, whereas the DNA furnished D and trimming. Present in this sample are under 800,000 clones, about 14% of which were seen just once. The top ten hold about 0.097% of the sample.

Study-wide findings and limitations: PCR might favor shorter templates, but patient and control samples were amplified and corrected together, so any skew would affect both groups equally. In all four CD4+ subsets, TCRB CDR3 length was moderately but significantly shorter in type 1 diabetes patients. Because the HLA sub-analyses included only small numbers of individuals, any influence of HLA type on TCRB rearrangement was left unresolved. Naive, central memory and regulatory TCRB repertoires appeared more similar among patients than among healthy donors. At VDJ recombination sites, patients with type 1 diabetes made fewer insertions and deleted more nucleotides, a pattern implying thymic rearrangement abnormalities. Because cDNA was sequenced instead of genomic DNA, activated cells with high expression could be over-represented, although the groups did not differ in activation or CD3 levels.

Worth noting for this clone: There is no known antigen for this receptor. No base qualities exist here, and no much larger clone lies one base off it.

Sequences KGHSH (CDR1) and LQKENI (CDR2) are obtained from the germline V gene. V gives up 1 base and J gives up 1 base, and the segment between their germline ends measures 10 bases. The cysteine opens and the phenylalanine closes a CDR3 of 15 amino acids. Of the read, only the CDR3 DNA is kept; its 45 bases are in frame from base 1. A single peripheral blood draw of around 100 mL on average was collected from each donor into heparinised tubes. Naive, central memory, regulatory and stem cell-like memory CD4+ T cells were sorted on a BD FACSAria II using a panel including CD45RO, CCR7, CD25, CD127, CD95 and CD27. Every sorted population had a purity above 98%. PBMCs were isolated immediately by Lymphoprep density gradient centrifugation and stained directly without culture. To minimize batch effects, samples were stained and sorted in pairs, one healthy donor with one patient per experiment.

The chain employs TRBV18 and TRBJ1-1; a tentative D match to TRBD1 spans 5 bases. This clonotype was sampled from a man between 18 and 29 years old in good health. Material: naive CD4+ T cells from blood. The sample's cell subset or site, from its label and the paper: true naive CD4+ T cells. For the CDR3, the sequence is CASSPQGAPNTEAFF. The DNA is as follows: TGTGCCAGCTCACCACAAGGGGCGCCGAACACTGAAGCTTTCTTT.